These 32 T cell receptor beta chains were sequenced from one sample in a study of human T cells and chemical hapten exposure. From the RACE reads, TCRdb called clonotypes with MiXCR, one entry per CDR3 protein. The sample lists 25,000 to 35,000 distinct CDR3 sequences, over 4.5% occurring once. Regarding time point: patch test 3, about 24 weeks after DPC sensitization. The sample's treatment: therapeutic diphenylcyclopropenone sensitization with weekly scalp DPC. Sample: whole blood, taken in connection with sensitization to the hapten diphenylcyclopropenone (DPC). These receptor sequences come from a man under 40 with alopecia areata. Some clones in this sample may be carry-over from other donors' samples.

This clonotype was seen at least ten times. The chain links TRBV7-9 to TRBJ1-3; 7 bases are a match to TRBD1. This CDR3 contains 15 residues. CDR1 is SEHNR, CDR2 FQNEAQ, per germline (reference sequence). V trimming: 5 bases; J trimming: 0 bases; junction bases outside the gene matches: 4. The CDR3 sequence is CASSPRDSSGNTIYF. In nucleotides, the CDR3 is TGTGCCAGCAGCCCTAGGGACAGCTCTGGAAACACCATATATTTT.

Ten or more counts support this clonotype. The rearrangement joins TRBV20-1 to TRBJ1-2; D is ambiguous. There are 11 residues in the CDR3. Deletions cut 4 bases from V and 3 bases from J, with 6 bases between. CDR1 and CDR2 (germline): DFQATT, SNEGSKA (reference sequence). The CDR3 DNA reads as TGCAGTGCTACTGGGGACTATGGCTACACCTTC. It specifies CSATGDYGYTF.

This clonotype was seen at least ten times. This chain joins TRBV7-9 and TRBJ2-1, with D possibly TRBD1 on 6 matching bases. Trimming cost V 3 bases and J 7 bases, with 16 bases left between them. The CDR3 contains 15 residues. Per germline, CDR1 SEHNR and CDR2 FQNEAQ (reference sequence). CDR3 loop: CASSLGPAGANEQFF. The CDR3 DNA reads TGTGCCAGCAGCTTGGGGCCCGCAGGGGCAAATGAGCAGTTCTTC.

This clonotype was observed many times. J is TRBJ2-1 and V is TRBV20-1; 16 nucleotides line up with TRBD2. The junction had 5 bases not matched to a gene; V was cut back by 4 bases and J by 8 bases. Germline V gene lookup returns CDR1 DFQATT and CDR2 SNEGSKA (reference sequence). The CDR3 has 15 residues. The chain's CDR3 is CSAIGTSGRVDEQFF. The CDR3, as DNA: TGCAGTGCTATCGGGACTAGCGGGAGGGTTGATGAGCAGTTCTTC.

This clonotype came up many times. The CDR3 coding sequence is TGTGCCAGCAGTCGAAGTGGGACAGGTGTCGACATTCAGTACTTC. Residues: CASSRSGTGVDIQYF. This chain joins TRBV27 and TRBJ2-4; 8 positions agree with TRBD1. The CDR3 covers 15 residues. With V trimmed by 5 bases and J by 8 bases, 11 bases remained unmatched. Germline CDR1 reads MNHEY; CDR2 reads SMNVEV (reference sequence).

This clonotype was counted many times. This chain links TRBV10-3 with TRBJ2-1, with 10 bases aligning to TRBD1. The CDR3 is 15 amino acids. J was trimmed by 2 bases and V by 7 bases; bases with no gene match: 5. The germline gives CDR1 ENHRY, CDR2 SYGVKD. Here the CDR3 reads CAITEGQGAYNEQFF. The DNA for the CDR3 is TGTGCCATCACCGAAGGACAGGGGGCCTACAATGAGCAGTTCTTC.

The count of this clonotype is one. It may be a read error: a sequence one base away is much more abundant. CDR3 protein: CASRATLTSGGVNTQYF. CDR3 in DNA: TGTGCCAGCAGGGCAACGTTGACTAGCGGGGGGGTAAATACGCAGTATTTT. V and J are TRBV12-3 or TRBV12-4 and TRBJ2-3, with 14 bases fitting TRBD2. The CDR3 length is 17 residues. Trimming at V came to 6 bases and at J to 7 bases, leaving 12 bases not matched to a gene.

There are many counts of this clonotype. V gene TRBV7-6 combines with J gene TRBJ2-3; D is uncertain. CDR3 length: 15 residues. With 5 bases removed from V and 1 base from J, the gap between germline ends came to 13 bases. Per germline, CDR1 SGHVS and CDR2 FNYEAQ. Written as DNA, the CDR3 is TGTGCCAGCAGCCCCCGACGGCGCGGCACAGATACGCAGTATTTT. Amino acids: CASSPRRRGTDTQYF.

This clonotype was detected only a few times. The chain is built from TRBV5-5 and TRBJ2-5; TRBD1 aligns across 9 bases. The germline gives CDR1 SGHKS, CDR2 YYEKEE (reference sequence). The CDR3 extends over 16 amino acids. The V and J ends lost 4 bases and 4 bases, in that order; junction bases with no gene match: 11. CDR3 DNA: TGTGCCAGCAGCCAGACCGCGACAGGGGGTGCAGAGACCCAGTACTTC. Encoded protein: CASSQTATGGAETQYF.

This clonotype was seen ten or more times. This rearrangement joins TRBV6-6 to TRBJ1-1, with D hard to call. Germline CDR1 is MNHNY and CDR2 is SVGAGI (reference sequence). V was shortened by 0 bases and J by 2 bases, with 10 bases between the two germline ends. The length of the CDR3 is 15 residues. This CDR3 is CASSYSASGNTEAFF. The CDR3 DNA reads TGTGCCAGCAGTTACTCCGCATCGGGAAACACTGAAGCTTTCTTT.

This clonotype was seen ten or more times. The V gene is TRBV7-2, the J gene TRBJ2-2; the match to TRBD2 covers 8 bases. Germline V gene lookup returns CDR1 SGHTA and CDR2 FQGNSA. The CDR3 is 15 residues long. With 5 bases clipped from V and 3 bases from J, the junction kept 5 bases outside the gene matches. The CDR3 coding sequence is TGTGCCAGCAGCAAACCGGGACTAGACACCGGGGAGCTGTTTTTT. It yields the protein CASSKPGLDTGELFF.

This clonotype was counted many times. In DNA form, the CDR3 reads TGTGCCAGTAGTATCATCGGGGTCGGGGAGCTGTTTTTT. Its translation is CASSIIGVGELFF. The chain joins TRBV19 to TRBJ2-2; maybe TRBD2 (5 bases). This CDR3 has 13 amino acids. Trimming took off 3 bases at V and 7 bases at J, with 9 bases between the two ends. Germline CDR1 reads LNHDA; CDR2 reads SQIVND (reference sequence).

The chain couples TRBV4-2 to TRBJ2-5; D may be TRBD1 or TRBD2 (6 bases each). The CDR3 sequence is 15 residues long. V lost 3 bases, J lost 0 bases, and 11 bases lay in between. CDR1 is LGHNA and CDR2 is YNFKEQ in the germline V gene. The CDR3 sequence is CASSQGGSHQETQYF. The CDR3 DNA reads as TGTGCCAGCAGCCAGGGGGGCTCTCACCAAGAGACCCAGTACTTC.

In its sample, this clonotype was seen many times. The chain carries TRBV7-9 and TRBJ2-5; D ambiguous. The germline V gene encodes CDR1 SEHNR and CDR2 FQNEAQ (reference sequence). CDR3 length: 17 amino acids. The V end was cut by 5 bases, the J end by 5 bases, with 24 bases between. CDR3 bases: TGTGCCAGCAGCCCCTCAGCCCATTTTGGTGGGCGGGAGACCCAGTACTTC. It encodes CASSPSAHFGGRETQYF.

On this clonotype: This may be a read error: a much more frequent sequence differs by one nucleotide. This chain links TRBV12-3 or TRBV12-4 with TRBJ2-7; D may be TRBD1 or TRBD2 (5 bases each). The CDR3 loop spans 14 amino acids. Between the trimmed V and J ends, which lost 8 bases and 6 bases, there was a span of 20 bases. The CDR3 DNA reads as TGTGCCAGCGCTCTCGGGACCCCCAGCAGCGAGCAGTACTTC. Translation gives CASALGTPSSEQYF.

There are many counts of this clonotype. This CDR3 reads CASSQEGVSDAFF. In DNA, the CDR3 is TGTGCCAGCAGCCAGGAAGGGGTTTCGGACGCTTTCTTT. V is TRBV4-2 and J is TRBJ1-1, with a tentative D call TRBD1 (5 bases). V was clipped by 3 bases and J by 11 bases, with 16 bases between them. There are 13 residues in the CDR3. Per the germline V gene, CDR1 is LGHNA and CDR2 is YNFKEQ.

This clonotype was recorded many times. V usage is TRBV7-9 and J usage is TRBJ1-4, with D uncertain. Germline loops: CDR1 SEHNR, CDR2 FQNEAQ (reference sequence). The V and J ends lost 3 bases and 7 bases respectively, with 18 bases between them. This CDR3 has 16 residues. CDR3 loop: CASSFYAWQQVEKLFF. The CDR3 DNA follows: TGTGCCAGCAGCTTCTACGCTTGGCAGCAGGTTGAAAAACTGTTTTTT. The whole variable domain, remainder taken from reference TRBV7-9 and TRBJ1-4, is DTGVSQNPRHKITKRGQNVTFRCDPISEHNRLYWYRQTLGQGPEFLTYFQNEAQLEKSRLLSDRFSAERPKGSFSTLEIQRTEQGDSAMYLCASSFYAWQQVEKLFFGSGTQLSVL.

The chain is built from TRBV20-1 and TRBJ2-5, with D perhaps given as TRBD1 or TRBD2 (5 bases each). The CDR3 is made up of 19 amino acids. Germline loops: CDR1 DFQATT, CDR2 SNEGSKA (reference sequence). Trimming removed 0 bases from V and 2 bases from J, with 25 bases in between. The CDR3 coding sequence is TGCAGTGCTAGAGATTTTCCGCTCCCGGGGACGACCTTTCAAGAGACCCAGTACTTC. It translates to CSARDFPLPGTTFQETQYF.

This clonotype was counted ten times or more. The chain employs TRBV29-1 and TRBJ2-5; 8 nucleotides match TRBD2. Germline CDR1 and CDR2: SQVTM and ANQGSEA. This CDR3 spans 16 amino acids. Unmatched junction bases numbered 11, after V lost 0 bases and J lost 5 bases. The CDR3 reads CSVEDAAVAGLETQYF. For the CDR3, the DNA is TGCAGCGTTGAAGACGCCGCGGTAGCGGGGCTGGAGACCCAGTACTTC. Supplemented by reference TRBV29-1 and TRBJ2-5, the full variable domain reads SAVISQKPSRDICQRGTSLTIQCQVDSQVTMMFWYRQQPGQSLTLIATANQGSEATYESGFVIDKFPISRPNLTFSTLTVSNMSPEDSSIYLCSVEDAAVAGLETQYFGPGTRLLVL.

This clonotype has at least ten counts. V is TRBV3-1 and J is TRBJ1-6; D is uncertain. This CDR3 spans 14 amino acids. With 0 bases removed from V and 10 bases from J, the gap between germline ends came to 10 bases. CDR1 and CDR2 from the germline V gene are LGHDT and YNNKEL (reference sequence). The CDR3 nucleotides are TGTGCCAGCAGCCAAGATCAAGGCAGATCACCCCTCCACTTT. Translation: CASSQDQGRSPLHF.

At least ten counts were recorded for this clonotype. The chain combines TRBV7-2 with TRBJ2-2, with D unclear. In germline, CDR1 is SGHTA, CDR2 FQGNSA. The CDR3 sequence is 11 residues long. V lost 3 bases and J 8 bases, leaving 4 bases between the germline ends. The CDR3 sequence: CASSLIGELFF. The CDR3 DNA reads TGTGCCAGCAGCTTGATAGGGGAGCTGTTTTTT.

This clonotype was counted many times. The chain's CDR3 is CASSQRDRDTGELFF. CDR3 nucleotides: TGCGCCAGCAGCCAACGGGATAGGGACACCGGGGAGCTGTTTTTT. V usage is TRBV4-3 and J usage is TRBJ2-2, with a possible D match to TRBD2 (5 bases). Trimming shortened V by 2 bases and J by 3 bases, and 10 bases separated the two germline ends. Germline CDR1 LGHNA, CDR2 YSLEER. The length of the CDR3 is 15 residues.

This clonotype has ten or more counts. This chain connects TRBV25-1 to TRBJ2-7, with 7 bases aligning to TRBD1. The CDR3 length is 15 residues. With 3 bases clipped from V and 0 bases from J, the junction kept 5 bases outside the gene matches. Germline CDR1 is MGHDK and CDR2 is SYGVNS. The CDR3 protein is CASSDRQGNSYEQYF. The DNA for the CDR3 is TGTGCCAGCAGTGATCGACAGGGAAACTCCTACGAGCAGTACTTC.

This clonotype has ten or more counts. The genes are TRBV15 and TRBJ2-1; D may be TRBD2 (6 bases). V dropped 5 bases and J dropped 4 bases, with 18 bases sitting between them. This CDR3 is built from 16 residues. The germline V gene has CDR1 LNHNV and CDR2 YYDKDF (reference sequence). The DNA of the CDR3 is TGTGCCACCAGCGGGGGAGGTGTAGGACTGTACAATGAGCAGTTCTTC. As protein: CATSGGGVGLYNEQFF.

This clonotype showed up many times. This rearrangement joins TRBV7-2 to TRBJ2-5, with D uncertain. V shed 6 bases and J shed 4 bases, with 15 bases lying between them. Germline V lookup: CDR1 SGHTA, CDR2 FQGNSA. The CDR3 spans 14 residues. Written as DNA, the CDR3 is TGTGCCAGCAGGTTCGGACCGCAGAGAGAGACCCAGTACTTC. Its protein product is CASRFGPQRETQYF.

This clonotype occurred many times. V gene TRBV6-2 or TRBV6-3 combines with J gene TRBJ2-7; TRBD1 matches at 7 bases. The CDR3 length is 15 residues. V trimming: 4 bases; J trimming: 6 bases; junction bases outside the gene matches: 12. Germline CDR1 is MNHEY and CDR2 is SVGEGT. The CDR3 sequence is CASSFPPGQPFEQYF. Written as DNA, the CDR3 is TGTGCCAGCAGTTTCCCTCCGGGACAGCCATTCGAGCAGTACTTC.

There are many counts of this clonotype. Because the CDR3's place on the DNA is in doubt, the DNA is left out and the CDR3 is given as listed by TCRdb. V is TRBV30 and J is TRBJ2-3. CDR1 is GTSNPN and CDR2 is SVGIG in the germline V gene (reference sequence). The CDR3 length equals 20 residues, ends included. Here the CDR3 reads CDSGFYLCAWSWDVTDTQYF.

J is TRBJ2-2 and V is TRBV2; D is possibly TRBD1 or TRBD2 (5 bases each). Per germline, CDR1 SNHLY and CDR2 FYNNEI. This CDR3 is 15 amino acids long. V lost 7 bases and J lost 4, with 16 bases in between. The CDR3 bases are TGTGCCAGCAAGGCGGTCTCCGGGACCACCGGGGAGCTGTTTTTT. Its translation: CASKAVSGTTGELFF.

This clonotype has a count of ten or more. The chain is built from TRBV2 and TRBJ2-2; D is perhaps TRBD2 (6 bases). Germline V CDR1 and CDR2: SNHLY, FYNNEI. The CDR3 covers 18 residues. The V gene lost 2 bases and the J gene lost 1 base, with 17 bases spanning the gap. DNA for the CDR3: TGTGCCAGCAGTGAAACGACGGAGGGCTCCGTGAACACCGGGGAGCTGTTTTTT. As protein: CASSETTEGSVNTGELFF.

This clonotype has ten or more counts. The CDR3, as DNA: TGCAGTGCTGGGTCTAGCGGGGCCGCCACCTACGAGCAGTACTTC. Protein sequence: CSAGSSGAATYEQYF. This chain uses TRBV20-1 with TRBJ2-7; 9 bases fit TRBD2. The germline V gene has CDR1 DFQATT and CDR2 SNEGSKA (reference sequence). Trimming removed 5 bases from V and 2 bases from J; junction bases left unmatched: 10. This CDR3 is built from 15 residues.

This clonotype was detected many times. The J gene is TRBJ1-4, the V gene TRBV12-3 or TRBV12-4; D remains unclear. Between the trimmed V and J ends, which lost 6 bases and 1 base, there was a span of 15 bases. This CDR3 has 16 amino acids. DNA of the CDR3: TGTGCCAGCAGCCCCCGGGTTGGGGTAACTAATGAAAAACTGTTTTTT. This translates into CASSPRVGVTNEKLFF.

The chain uses TRBV7-2 and TRBJ2-5, with 8 positions matching TRBD1. V shed 4 bases, J shed 5 bases, and the junction held 12 bases outside the gene matches. The CDR3 runs 16 residues. CDR1 is SGHTA and CDR2 is FQGNSA in the germline V gene. The CDR3 loop is CASSSTSTGVRETQYF. The CDR3 region has the DNA TGTGCCAGCAGCTCTACGTCGACAGGGGTTCGTGAGACCCAGTACTTC.